The 8 T cell receptor beta chains presented below share a single source sample, sequenced in a study of cytomegalovirus exposure and HLA in healthy donors. Sequencing used immunoSEQ multiplex PCR; TCRdb keeps in-frame clones, though not all of them. This sample yields roughly 180,000 clones, of which roughly 86% are seen a single time; approximately 7.7% belongs to the top ten. The sequenced sample was PBMCs. The receptors here all came from a man aged 25 to 40 in good health and CMV-seropositive.

The chain employs TRBV19 and TRBJ2-1, with 9 bases lining up with TRBD2. J gave up 10 bases and V 6 bases, and 16 bases lay outside the gene matches. This CDR3 comprises 16 residues. Looked up from germline, CDR1 is LNHDA and CDR2 is SQIVND (reference sequence). CDR3 nucleotides: TGTGCCAGTAGGCGCCCCGGGACTAGCCTCGCGGGGGAGCAGTTCTTC. Protein product: CASRRPGTSLAGEQFF. Full variable domain (outside the CDR3, taken from reference TRBV19 and TRBJ2-1): DGGITQSPKYLFRKEGQNVTLSCEQNLNHDAMYWYRQDPGQGLRLIYYSQIVNDFQKGDIAEGYSVSREKKESFPLTVTSAQKNPTAFYLCASRRPGTSLAGEQFFGPGTRLTVL.

The chain links TRBV11-2 to TRBJ2-1; 14 bases fit TRBD2. This CDR3 region has 16 residues. Per germline, CDR1 SGHAT and CDR2 FQNNGV. Trimming cost V 5 bases and J 10 bases; bases outside gene matches: 10. DNA for the CDR3: TGTGCCAGCAGCCGAATCGGGACTAGCGGGGGAACAGAGCAGTTCTTC. This translates into CASSRIGTSGGTEQFF.

This chain uses TRBV27 with TRBJ2-3; TRBD2 matches 14 bases. Germline assignment: CDR1 MNHEY and CDR2 SMNVEV (reference sequence). This CDR3 is 16 amino acids long. J lost 0 bases, V lost 7 bases, and 3 bases had no gene match. CDR3 in amino acids: CASKTSGGDSTDTQYF. The CDR3 DNA sequence: TGTGCCAGCAAGACTAGCGGGGGGGATAGCACAGATACGCAGTATTTT.

V usage is TRBV5-1 and J usage is TRBJ1-1; D is unresolved. Trimming removed 3 bases from V and 5 bases from J, with 11 bases in between. This CDR3 contains 13 residues. CDR1 SGHRS and CDR2 YFSETQ come from the germline V gene. CDR3 amino acids: CASSSPSGTEAFF. The CDR3 nucleotides read TGCGCCAGCAGCTCCCCCAGTGGGACTGAAGCTTTCTTT.

The chain carries TRBV7-9 and TRBJ2-2; 10 positions match TRBD2. CDR3 length equals 15 residues. V gave up 2 bases and J gave up 4 bases; unmatched junction bases: 1. Germline loops: CDR1 SEHNR, CDR2 FQNEAQ (reference sequence). This CDR3 reads CASSLLAGGTGELFF. The CDR3 DNA reads as TGTGCCAGCAGCTTATTAGCGGGGGGCACCGGGGAGCTGTTTTTT.

The J gene is TRBJ2-7, the V gene TRBV5-1; 7 positions agree with TRBD2. The CDR3 has 17 amino acids. Germline-derived CDR1 and CDR2 are SGHRS and YFSETQ. V trimming: 0 bases; J trimming: 4 bases; junction bases outside the gene matches: 13. CDR3 sequence (DNA): TGCGCCAGCAGCTTGGAAGCGGCGGGAGTGGCCCCTTACGAGCAGTACTTC. The encoded protein is CASSLEAAGVAPYEQYF.

The chain couples TRBV5-6 to TRBJ2-3, with D perhaps matching TRBD1 or TRBD2 (5 bases each). This CDR3 has 13 amino acids. Trimming shortened V by 5 bases and J by 2 bases, and 9 bases separated the two germline ends. The V gene's germline CDR1 is SGHDT and CDR2 YYEEEE. The CDR3 spells CASRWGSTDTQYF. CDR3 nucleotide sequence: TGTGCCAGCAGGTGGGGGTCCACAGATACGCAGTATTTT.

The rearrangement joins TRBV29-1 to TRBJ2-7; D is possibly TRBD1 (5 bases). Germline V gene data show CDR1 as SQVTM and CDR2 as ANQGSEA. The CDR3 runs 14 residues. V lost 7 bases to trimming and J lost 1 base, with 17 bases between them. CDR3 region: CSAQLRDRSYEQYF. The DNA of the CDR3 is TGCAGCGCCCAACTCCGAGACAGATCCTACGAGCAGTACTTC.